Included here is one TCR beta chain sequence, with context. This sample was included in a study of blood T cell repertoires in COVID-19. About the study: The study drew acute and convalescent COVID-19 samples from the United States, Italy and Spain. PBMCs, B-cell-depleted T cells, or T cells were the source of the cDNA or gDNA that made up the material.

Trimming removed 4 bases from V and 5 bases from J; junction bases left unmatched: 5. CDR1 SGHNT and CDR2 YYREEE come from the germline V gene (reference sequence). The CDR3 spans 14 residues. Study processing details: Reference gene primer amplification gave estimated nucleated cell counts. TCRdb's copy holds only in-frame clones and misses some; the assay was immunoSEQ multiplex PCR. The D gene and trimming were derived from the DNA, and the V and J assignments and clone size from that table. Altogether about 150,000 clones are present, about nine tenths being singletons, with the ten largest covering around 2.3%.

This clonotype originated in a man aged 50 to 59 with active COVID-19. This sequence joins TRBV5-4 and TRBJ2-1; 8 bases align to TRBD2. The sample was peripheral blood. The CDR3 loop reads CASSRPGGDNEQFF. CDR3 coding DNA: TGTGCCAGCAGCCGGCCGGGGGGGGACAATGAGCAGTTCTTC. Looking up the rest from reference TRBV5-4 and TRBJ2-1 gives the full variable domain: ETGVTQSPTHLIKTRGQQVTLRCSSQSGHNTVSWYQQALGQGPQFIFQYYREEENGRGNFPPRFSGLQFPNYSSELNVNALELDDSALYLCASSRPGGDNEQFFGPGTRLTVL.